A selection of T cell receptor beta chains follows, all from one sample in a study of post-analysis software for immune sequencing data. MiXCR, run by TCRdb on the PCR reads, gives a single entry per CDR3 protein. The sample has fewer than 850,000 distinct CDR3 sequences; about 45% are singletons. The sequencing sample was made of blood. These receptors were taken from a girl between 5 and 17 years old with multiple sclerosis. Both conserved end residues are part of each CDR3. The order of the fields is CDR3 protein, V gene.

CDR3: CATSSGTSGYNEQFF; V: TRBV15
CDR3: CASRLAGGAGNEQFF; V: TRBV6-5
CDR3: CASSKVSGEGNEQFF; V: TRBV7-2
CDR3: CASSNQGLGTEAFF; V: TRBV6-5
CDR3: CASSLWSGAGQYF; V: TRBV7-3
CDR3: CASGPIWGGSSYEQYF; V: TRBV5-1
CDR3: CSVEMGNTGELFF; V: TRBV29-1
CDR3: CASSFTGGSYGYTF; V: TRBV27
CDR3: CSASASKPGGDTQYF; V: TRBV20-1
CDR3: CASSLGTLVTDTQYF; V: TRBV5-1
CDR3: CSATLTGDEQFF; V: TRBV20-1
CDR3: CSTDRDTEAFF; V: TRBV20-1
CDR3: CASSPKALTGTESYEQYF; V: TRBV7-9
CDR3: CAISDPSGQISGANVLTF; V: TRBV10-3
CDR3: CASSQDLGQLPNYGYTF; V: TRBV3-1
CDR3: CASSSRGSSRNEQFF; V: TRBV4-3
CDR3: CSARDRPTAYGYTF; V: TRBV20-1
CDR3: CASRQVGDAGANVLTF; V: TRBV6-2/TRBV6-3
CDR3: CAWSVSAGGPWDEQFF; V: TRBV30
CDR3: CSARGPRTYEQYF; V: TRBV20-1
CDR3: CASSLAPGREQYF; V: TRBV12-3/TRBV12-4
CDR3: CASSPNRGVHEQYF; V: TRBV11-1
CDR3: CASSPPGRGRYEQYF; V: TRBV13
CDR3: CASSSSGKSSYEQYF; V: TRBV12-3/TRBV12-4
CDR3: CSVRRDRSTEAFF; V: TRBV29-1
CDR3: CASSLRQATDTQYF; V: TRBV12-3/TRBV12-4
CDR3: CSVEVQGVNTEAFF; V: TRBV29-1
CDR3: CATRREGSDYNTEAFF; V: TRBV4-2
CDR3: CASSSLGLPADTQYF; V: TRBV7-2
CDR3: CASSSGTGFDYGYTF; V: TRBV7-2
CDR3: CASSPWGQGDEQYF; V: TRBV12-3/TRBV12-4
CDR3: CASSQAGTGGAKNIQYF; V: TRBV4-3
CDR3: CASSLKEGNSPPHF; V: TRBV12-3/TRBV12-4
CDR3: CAISESGASNQPQHF; V: TRBV10-3
CDR3: CASSLASGRAREQFF; V: TRBV7-9
CDR3: CSARGSWGSAISGTDTQYF; V: TRBV20-1
CDR3: CASAGTGVQPQHF; V: TRBV2
CDR3: CASSLALGGSETQYF; V: TRBV7-9
CDR3: CASSVVPGPNTGAFF; V: TRBV9
CDR3: CCASASSGTDTQYF; V: TRBV20-1
CDR3: CASSVGVVDEQYF; V: TRBV9
CDR3: CASSFRADQPQHF; V: TRBV7-2
CDR3: CSAREFSGSAKNIQYF; V: TRBV20-1
CDR3: CASSHSGNEQFF; V: TRBV6-5
CDR3: CSAKRAELADTQYF; V: TRBV20-1
CDR3: CATSDSGRGYEQYF; V: TRBV24-1
CDR3: CSVGVGTGLGEQYF; V: TRBV29-1
CDR3: CASSLGLGTAYEQYF; V: TRBV7-2
CDR3: CASNEGGTDTQYF; V: TRBV7-9
CDR3: CASSERQAGTEAFF; V: TRBV10-1
CDR3: CASSPLLAGNEQFF; V: TRBV18
CDR3: CASIPGQEYNEQFF; V: TRBV28
CDR3: CATSDLTAREQFF; V: TRBV24-1
CDR3: CSARGGGSHTEAFF; V: TRBV20-1
CDR3: CSAGNTQYF; V: TRBV20-1
CDR3: CSVDTAGSYNEQFF; V: TRBV29-1
CDR3: CSAREAGRVRQFF; V: TRBV20-1
CDR3: CASSLVLGLAGGPAGQFF; V: TRBV11-2
CDR3: CSAPRTGGWEQYF; V: TRBV20-1